The 11 T cell receptor beta chains given below trace back to one sample, sequenced in a study of blood T cell repertoires in COVID-19. Sequencing used immunoSEQ multiplex PCR; TCRdb keeps in-frame clones, though not all of them. The top ten clones hold roughly 1.6% of a sample with under 300,000 clones, around 84% of them seen once. Sequenced material: PBMCs or T cells enriched from blood (not recorded which). These receptors were collected from a woman between 45 and 65 years old who had recovered from COVID-19.

The chain combines TRBV3-1 (or the pseudogene TRBV3-2) with TRBJ1-3; D is unresolved. Between the trimmed V and J ends, which lost 0 bases and 0 bases, there was a span of 6 bases. CDR3 length: 15 amino acids. The germline V gene encodes CDR1 LGHDT and CDR2 YNNKEL (reference sequence). CDR3 sequence reads: CASSQDLVSGNTIYF. The CDR3 DNA reads as TGTGCCAGCAGCCAAGATCTAGTCTCTGGAAACACCATATATTTT.

V and J are TRBV20-1 and TRBJ1-2, with unresolved D. This CDR3 has 11 residues. Looked up from germline, CDR1 is DFQATT and CDR2 is SNEGSKA (reference sequence). V lost 5 bases and J lost 5, with 9 bases in between. CDR3 protein: CSAVRVYGYTF. Written as DNA, the CDR3 is TGCAGTGCTGTGCGGGTTTATGGCTACACCTTC.

The genes are TRBV28 and TRBJ2-1, with D tentatively TRBD2 (6 bases). The V gene lost 3 bases and the J gene lost 1 base, with 10 bases spanning the gap. The CDR3 is made up of 15 amino acids. Germline values: CDR1 MDHEN, CDR2 SYDVKM. CDR3 DNA sequence: TGTGCCAGCAGTTTGAGAGGGACTTCCTACAATGAGCAGTTCTTC. Translated: CASSLRGTSYNEQFF.

This clone has just one count. The V and J genes are TRBV18 and TRBJ1-5, with TRBD1 identical over 7 bases. The CDR3 is made up of 14 amino acids. Trimming took 2 bases from V and 6 from J; bases not matched to a gene: 4. Germline V gene sequence: CDR1 KGHSH, CDR2 LQKENI. Here the CDR3 DNA reads TGTGCCAGCTCACCAGGGACAGCCGGTCAGCCCCAGCATTTT. It translates to CASSPGTAGQPQHF. Variable domain in full (rest from reference TRBV18 and TRBJ1-5): NAGVMQNPRHLVRRRGQEARLRCSPMKGHSHVYWYRQLPEEGLKFMVYLQKENIIDESGMPKERFSAEFPKEGPSILRIQQVVRGDSAAYFCASSPGTAGQPQHFGDGTRLSIL.

This clone was recorded once. V is TRBV3-1 (or the pseudogene TRBV3-2) and J is TRBJ2-1, with TRBD2 identical over 13 bases. The germline gives CDR1 LGHDT, CDR2 YNNKEL (reference sequence). The CDR3 is 16 amino acids. V dropped 5 bases and J dropped 8; count of bases not matched to a gene: 9. CDR3: CASSVRTSGSVDEQFF. The CDR3 nucleotides read TGTGCCAGCAGCGTACGGACTAGCGGGAGTGTGGATGAGCAGTTCTTC.

V is TRBV7-8 and J is TRBJ2-1; TRBD2 might be the D (5 bases). The V end lost 1 base, the J end lost 0 bases, and 7 bases lay between the germline ends. CDR1 and CDR2 from the germline V gene are SGHVS and FQNEAQ. This CDR3 contains 15 residues. CDR3 amino acids: CASSLEGSSYNEQFF. CDR3 DNA sequence: TGTGCCAGCAGCTTAGAAGGGAGCTCCTACAATGAGCAGTTCTTC.

The genes are TRBV25-1 and TRBJ2-5; D may be TRBD2 (6 bases). The CDR3 sequence is 15 residues long. Trimming removed 5 bases at V and 5 bases at J, with 18 bases between. CDR1 and CDR2 (germline): MGHDK, SYGVNS. CDR3 sequence (DNA): TGTGCCAGCAGTACCCGACTAGGGGTGGGGGAGACCCAGTACTTC. It encodes CASSTRLGVGETQYF. Full variable domain (rest looked up from reference TRBV25-1 and TRBJ2-5): EADIYQTPRYLVIGTGKKITLECSQTMGHDKMYWYQQDPGMELHLIHYSYGVNSTEKGDLSSESTVSRIRTEHFPLTLESARPSHTSQYLCASSTRLGVGETQYFGPGTRLLVL.

The chain has TRBV11-2 and TRBJ2-7; 13 bases fit TRBD2. The V gene's germline CDR1 is SGHAT and CDR2 FQNNGV. Trimming removed 5 bases from V and 2 bases from J; junction bases left unmatched: 3. This CDR3 has 15 amino acids. CDR3 sequence: CASSQGLAGTYEQYF. DNA of the CDR3: TGTGCCAGCAGCCAGGGACTAGCGGGGACCTACGAGCAGTACTTC. Using reference TRBV11-2 and TRBJ2-7 for the parts outside the CDR3, the full variable domain is EAGVAQSPRYKIIEKRQSVAFWCNPISGHATLYWYQQILGQGPKLLIQFQNNGVVDDSQLPKDRFSAERLKGVDSTLKIQPAKLEDSAVYLCASSQGLAGTYEQYFGPGTRLTVT.

About this clone itself: The junction departs from germline at one end; a sequencing error may be responsible. Here the CDR3 DNA reads TGTGCCAGCACCTTGGGAGGGAGAGCGGAGTACAATGAGCAGTTCTTC. This sequence encodes CASTLGGRAEYNEQFF. This chain connects TRBV5-4 to TRBJ2-1, with 7 bases fitting TRBD2. The length of the CDR3 is 16 residues. CDR1 SGHNT and CDR2 YYREEE come from the germline V gene (reference sequence).

This clone was found a few times. V gene TRBV7-9 combines with J gene TRBJ2-5; TRBD1 agrees at 7 bases. V dropped 5 bases and J dropped 1; count of bases not matched to a gene: 7. Germline CDR1 SEHNR, CDR2 FQNEAQ (reference sequence). There are 15 residues in the CDR3. The CDR3 DNA reads TGTGCCAGCAGCCCCCAAGGGGGCCTCCAAGAGACCCAGTACTTC. Translated: CASSPQGGLQETQYF. The variable domain in full, with the rest retrieved from reference TRBV7-9 and TRBJ2-5, is DTGVSQNPRHKITKRGQNVTFRCDPISEHNRLYWYRQTLGQGPEFLTYFQNEAQLEKSRLLSDRFSAERPKGSFSTLEIQRTEQGDSAMYLCASSPQGGLQETQYFGPGTRLLVL.

The V gene is TRBV28, the J gene TRBJ2-7; possible D gene TRBD2, 5 bases. Looked up from germline, CDR1 is MDHEN and CDR2 is SYDVKM. There are 12 residues in the CDR3. Trimming cost V 3 bases and J 7 bases, with 10 bases left between them. The CDR3 loop reads CASSLDRGEQYF. In DNA, the CDR3 is TGTGCCAGCAGTTTGGATCGAGGGGAGCAGTACTTC.